The next 5 T cell receptor beta chains were all read from a single sample in a study of identifying expanded T cells in peripheral blood. Sequencing was performed with immunoSEQ multiplex PCR; in TCRdb, only in-frame clones are kept and a portion is missing. The repertoire holds approximately 80,000 clones, roughly 81% seen once, with around a sixth in the top ten. Sequencing was carried out using blood. These TCRs come from a person aged 18 to 75 in good health.

This clone was observed a few times. The rearrangement uses TRBV27 and TRBJ2-7; TRBD1 is a possible D gene (5 bases). Trimming shortened V by 0 bases and J by 6 bases, and 9 bases separated the two germline ends. Germline CDR1 reads MNHEY; CDR2 reads SMNVEV (reference sequence). The CDR3 contains 13 residues. CDR3 sequence reads: CASSLSQGSEQYF. The CDR3 nucleotides read TGTGCCAGCAGTTTATCGCAGGGAAGCGAGCAGTACTTC.

The rearrangement links TRBV29-1 to TRBJ1-5; D remains ambiguous. From germline, CDR1 is SQVTM and CDR2 ANQGSEA. Between the trimmed V and J ends, which lost 4 bases and 4 bases, there was a span of 8 bases. CDR3 size: 12 residues. The CDR3 protein is CSVGWENQPQHF. CDR3 sequence (DNA): TGCAGCGTTGGGTGGGAGAATCAGCCCCAGCATTTT. Combining the CDR3 with reference TRBV29-1 and TRBJ1-5 gives the whole variable domain SAVISQKPSRDICQRGTSLTIQCQVDSQVTMMFWYRQQPGQSLTLIATANQGSEATYESGFVIDKFPISRPNLTFSTLTVSNMSPEDSSIYLCSVGWENQPQHFGDGTRLSIL.

J is TRBJ1-3 and V is TRBV15; 9 bases match TRBD1. Germline CDR1 and CDR2: LNHNV and YYDKDF (reference sequence). There are 19 residues in the CDR3. The J segment lost 15 bases and the V segment lost 1 base, leaving 25 bases of the junction unmatched. The CDR3 DNA reads as TGTGCCACCAGCAGAGTTGACTCGGACAGGGGATCTACTCTGGAAACACCATATTTT. This encodes CATSRVDSDRGSTLETPYF.

The V call is TRBV5-1, the J call TRBJ2-5; D may correspond to TRBD1 or TRBD2 (5 bases each). V was shortened by 0 bases and J by 0 bases, with 9 bases between the two germline ends. The CDR3 runs to 15 residues. Germline V gives CDR1 SGHRS, CDR2 YFSETQ. CDR3 nucleotides: TGCGCCAGCAGCTTGGCGGGGCACAACCAAGAGACCCAGTACTTC. Its protein is CASSLAGHNQETQYF.

The V call is TRBV14, the J call TRBJ2-5; 9 bases align to TRBD2. Trimming removed 3 bases from V and 4 bases from J; junction bases left unmatched: 9. The CDR3 is made up of 16 amino acids. Germline V gene data show CDR1 as SGHDN and CDR2 as FVKESK. The DNA for the CDR3 is TGTGCCAGCAGCCAGTCCCTCAGTAGCGGGGGAGAGACCCAGTACTTC. Translating it yields CASSQSLSSGGETQYF.